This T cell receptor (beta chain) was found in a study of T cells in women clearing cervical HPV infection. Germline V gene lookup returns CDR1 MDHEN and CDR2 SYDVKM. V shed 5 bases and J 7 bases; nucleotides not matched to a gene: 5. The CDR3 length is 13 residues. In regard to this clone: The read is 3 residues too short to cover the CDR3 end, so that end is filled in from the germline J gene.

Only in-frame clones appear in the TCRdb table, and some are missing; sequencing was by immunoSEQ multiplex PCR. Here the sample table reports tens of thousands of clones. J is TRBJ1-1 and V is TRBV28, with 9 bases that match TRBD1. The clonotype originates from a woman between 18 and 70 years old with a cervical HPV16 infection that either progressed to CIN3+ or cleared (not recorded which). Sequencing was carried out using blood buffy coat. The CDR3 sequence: CASSVGTGSEAFF. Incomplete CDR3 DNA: TGTGCCAGCAGTGTTGGGACAGGGAGTGAA.